This TCR beta chain emerged from a study of OX40 agonist ivuxolimab in advanced cancers. Study-wide context: A partial response was reached by three patients: one with hepatocellular carcinoma and two with cutaneous melanoma. General study findings and limits: Among the nonresponders, some also had low normalized T-cell clonal expansion. At doses 0.1 to 3.0 mg/kg, CD4+ and CD8+ clones expanded.

As regards this clone: Its specificity is not known.

Germline CDR1 and CDR2: SGDLS and YYNGEE. This CDR3 contains 15 residues. V shed 5 bases and J 2 bases; nucleotides not matched to a gene: 7. Clones were read by immunoSEQ multiplex PCR, and TCRdb kept only the in-frame ones, dropping some. Here the sample spans about 19,000 clones, 80% to 85% being singletons. Sequenced here: CD4+ or CD8+ T cells sorted from blood, sampled in a trial of the OX40 agonist ivuxolimab. The chain combines TRBV9 with TRBJ2-3, with TRBD2 matching 8 bases. This receptor was identified in an adult with an advanced solid tumor such as melanoma, head and neck, liver or kidney cancer. CDR3 nucleotide sequence: TGTGCCAGCAGTCGTACTAGCGGAAACACAGATACGCAGTATTTT. This codes for CASSRTSGNTDTQYF.